This T cell receptor beta chain derives from a study of blood T cell repertoires in COVID-19. Overall study context: PBMCs, B-cell-depleted T cells, or T cells provided the cDNA or gDNA that made up the material.

In the authors' methods: Reference gene primer amplification yielded estimated nucleated cell counts. Sequencing used immunoSEQ multiplex PCR; TCRdb keeps in-frame clones, though not all of them. Clone size and V and J calls were adopted from that table, with D and trimming inferred from the DNA. In the table there are about 350,000 clones, 85% to 90% of which are singletons. Membership in each cohort depended on participant-reported clinical history. Those designated as exposed participants met a COVID-19 case within 2 weeks before study entry. In germline, CDR1 is LGHNT, CDR2 FRNRAP. CDR3 size: 13 residues. The V gene lost 1 base and the J gene lost 11 bases, with 12 bases spanning the gap.

The sequenced material came from PBMCs or T cells enriched from blood (not recorded which). The receptor was isolated from a woman under 40 who had been exposed to COVID-19. This chain uses TRBV12-5 with TRBJ1-5; D is ambiguous. Here the CDR3 DNA reads TGTGCTAGTGGTTTGGGCCCCTTTGAGGCCCAGCATTTT. Encoded protein: CASGLGPFEAQHF.